This TCR beta chain was recovered during a study of Graves' ophthalmopathy and Graves' hyperthyroidism. This clonotype was counted ten times or more. TCR beta CDR3 regions were amplified from RNA transcripts. HTBI-primed RT-PCR formed the first round, and a multiplex PCR formed the second. TCRdb re-analysed the multiplex PCR reads in MiXCR, keeping a single row per CDR3 protein. This sample carries a few hundred thousand distinct CDR3 sequences, approximately 17% of them seen once, and the ten largest clones take about 2.4%. The CDR3 contains 15 residues. V shed 5 bases and J shed 2 bases, with 16 bases lying between them. CDR1 and CDR2 (germline): SGHAT, FQNNGV.

The rearrangement uses TRBV11-2 and TRBJ2-7; D may match TRBD1 or TRBD2 (5 bases each). The sequence derives from an adult woman with stable Graves' hyperthyroidism. Sequenced: peripheral blood. The CDR3: CASSTRPGTPYEQYF. As DNA, the CDR3 is TGTGCCAGCAGCACCCGCCCGGGGACCCCCTACGAGCAGTACTTC.